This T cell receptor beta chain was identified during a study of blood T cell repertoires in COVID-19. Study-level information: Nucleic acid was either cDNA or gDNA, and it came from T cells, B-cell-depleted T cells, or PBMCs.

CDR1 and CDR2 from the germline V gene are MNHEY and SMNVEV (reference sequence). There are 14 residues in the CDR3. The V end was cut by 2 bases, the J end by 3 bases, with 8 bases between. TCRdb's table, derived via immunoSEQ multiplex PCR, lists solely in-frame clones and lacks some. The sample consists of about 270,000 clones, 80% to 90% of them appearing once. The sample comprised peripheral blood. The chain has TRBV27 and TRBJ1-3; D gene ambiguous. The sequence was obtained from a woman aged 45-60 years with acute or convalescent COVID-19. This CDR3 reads CASSLEGFGNTIYF. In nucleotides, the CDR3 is TGTGCCAGCAGTTTAGAGGGATTTGGAAACACCATATATTTT.